Here is one TCR beta chain with its context. What it recognizes is unknown. The multiple sclerosis controls, all treatment-naive patients, had relapsing-remitting disease that was stable or active. The sample belongs to a study of CD8 T cells in Susac syndrome. General study points: Regarding the TCR sequencing and HLA analysis, the study admitted that a relatively small number of individuals were involved.

An input of roughly 0.5 to 1 ug of RNA was subjected to reverse transcription using random hexamers. TCRdb itself ran the immunoSEQ multiplex PCR reads through MiXCR, one entry per CDR3 protein. The table includes approximately 200,000 distinct CDR3 sequences, around 93% detected once. V was clipped by 6 bases and J by 7 bases; unmatched bases: 6. The CDR3 has 12 residues. Germline CDR1 LGHDT, CDR2 YNNKEL (reference sequence). The receptor was derived from a human donor with multiple sclerosis. The sample comprised CD4+ T cells from PBMCs. The chain combines TRBV3-1 with TRBJ2-7, with 7 positions matching TRBD2. The CDR3 protein is CASSYYGGEQYF. CDR3 nucleotide sequence: TGTGCCAGCAGTTACTACGGGGGGGAGCAGTACTTC.